Shown below are 17 T cell receptor beta chains from a single sample sequenced in a study of T-cell memory formation after mild COVID-19. TCRdb processed the 5' RACE reads anew with MiXCR; each CDR3 protein has one entry. The data show fewer than 200,000 distinct CDR3 sequences, 13% seen once. Specimen: PBMCs or a T cell subset sorted from them (not recorded which). Receptor source: a man aged 18 to 35 who had mild COVID-19 (a few samples of this study predate the infection). Cell type and time point are not known.

In this sample, this clonotype turned up a few times. This chain joins TRBV12-3 or TRBV12-4 and TRBJ2-1; 10 bases agree with TRBD2. The V and J ends lost 6 bases and 10 bases, in that order; junction bases with no gene match: 9. This CDR3 has 14 amino acids. This CDR3 is CASSRSGGAGEQFF. For the CDR3, the DNA is TGTGCCAGCAGCCGGAGCGGGGGGGCCGGGGAGCAGTTCTTC.

This chain connects TRBV24-1 to TRBJ2-2, with D unclear. The ends were cut back, 3 bases at V and 5 bases at J, with 12 bases in the middle. The CDR3 is made up of 15 amino acids. Germline CDR1 is KGHDR and CDR2 is SFDVKD. The CDR3 coding sequence is TGTGCCACCAGTGATGAGCGCTTGAGGACCGGGGAGCTGTTTTTT. Encoded protein: CATSDERLRTGELFF.

This clonotype was seen repeatedly, ten times or more. The J gene is TRBJ2-3, the V gene TRBV7-2; maybe TRBD2 (5 bases). CDR3 length: 18 amino acids. Germline CDR1 reads SGHTA; CDR2 reads FQGNSA. The V gene lost 5 bases and the J gene lost 0 bases, with 21 bases spanning the gap. This chain's CDR3 is CASSPNVITRASTDTQYF. The CDR3 coding sequence is TGTGCCAGCAGCCCTAACGTCATTACTAGAGCTAGCACAGATACGCAGTATTTT. Drawing the rest from reference TRBV7-2 and TRBJ2-3, the complete variable domain is GAGVSQSPSNKVTEKGKDVELRCDPISGHTALYWYRQSLGQGLEFLIYFQGNSAPDKSGLPSDRFSAERTGGSVSTLTIQRTQQEDSAVYLCASSPNVITRASTDTQYFGPGTRLTVL.

This clonotype turned up a few times. This sequence joins TRBV7-6 and TRBJ2-7; 8 bases match TRBD1. Trimming cost V 5 bases and J 4 bases; bases outside gene matches: 1. The CDR3 is 12 amino acids. From germline, CDR1 is SGHVS and CDR2 FNYEAQ. CDR3 loop: CASSHRGYEQYF. CDR3 in DNA: TGTGCCAGCAGCCACAGGGGGTACGAGCAGTACTTC.

This chain connects TRBV6-5 to TRBJ2-5; D possibly matches TRBD1 or TRBD2 (6 bases each). This CDR3 has 16 amino acids. Trimming removed 0 bases from V and 1 base from J, with 12 bases in between. Germline V gene data show CDR1 as MNHEY and CDR2 as SVGAGI. The CDR3 sequence is CASSYSGGLGQETQYF. The CDR3 bases are TGTGCCAGCAGTTACTCAGGGGGGTTAGGCCAAGAGACCCAGTACTTC.

The chain is built from TRBV15 and TRBJ2-1; D tentatively reads TRBD1 or TRBD2 (7 bases each). There are 17 residues in the CDR3. CDR1 and CDR2 from the germline V gene are LNHNV and YYDKDF (reference sequence). The V end lost 3 bases, the J end lost 3 bases, and 18 bases lay between the germline ends. The CDR3 DNA reads TGTGCCACCAGCAGTTGGACAGGTTGGGACTACTACAATGAGCAGTTCTTC. Amino acid sequence: CATSSWTGWDYYNEQFF.

In its sample, this clonotype was seen a few times. V usage is TRBV2 and J usage is TRBJ2-2; possibly TRBD1 for D (5 bases). CDR3 length equals 16 residues. Germline CDR1 SNHLY, CDR2 FYNNEI. V dropped 3 bases and J dropped 4 bases, with 15 bases sitting between them. In DNA form, the CDR3 reads TGTGCCAGCAGTGAGCAGGGAACGGGTCGCACCGGGGAGCTGTTTTTT. This sequence encodes CASSEQGTGRTGELFF.

The chain joins TRBV27 to TRBJ1-5; 8 nucleotides match TRBD1. The CDR3 loop spans 16 amino acids. Germline V lookup: CDR1 MNHEY, CDR2 SMNVEV (reference sequence). The V gene end was trimmed by 2 bases and the J gene end by 4 bases; junction bases not matched to a gene: 7. As DNA, the CDR3 is TGTGCCAGCAGTTTAAACCAGGGGGCGCGGAATCAGCCCCAGCATTTT. It yields the protein CASSLNQGARNQPQHF.

The chain is built from TRBV7-9 and TRBJ2-4; 7 nucleotides line up with TRBD1. The V and J ends lost 5 bases and 9 bases, in that order; junction bases with no gene match: 4. The CDR3 is made up of 12 amino acids. Germline-derived CDR1 and CDR2 are SEHNR and FQNEAQ (reference sequence). Written as DNA, the CDR3 is TGTGCCAGCAGCATACAGGGGACCATTCAGTACTTC. Residues: CASSIQGTIQYF. Complete variable domain (other parts from reference TRBV7-9 and TRBJ2-4): DTGVSQNPRHKITKRGQNVTFRCDPISEHNRLYWYRQTLGQGPEFLTYFQNEAQLEKSRLLSDRFSAERPKGSFSTLEIQRTEQGDSAMYLCASSIQGTIQYFGAGTRLSVL.

This clonotype was detected only a few times. The CDR3 coding sequence is TGTGCCAGCAGCTTGGATGACTACCGGGGGGAGTATTTT. It encodes CASSLDDYRGEYF. This sequence joins TRBV7-2 and TRBJ2-3, with 7 bases that match TRBD2. CDR1 and CDR2 from the germline V gene are SGHTA and FQGNSA. The CDR3 has 13 amino acids. Losses at the gene ends were 3 bases for V and 13 bases for J; bases not matched to a gene: 10. Looking up the rest from reference TRBV7-2 and TRBJ2-3 gives the full variable domain: GAGVSQSPSNKVTEKGKDVELRCDPISGHTALYWYRQSLGQGLEFLIYFQGNSAPDKSGLPSDRFSAERTGGSVSTLTIQRTQQEDSAVYLCASSLDDYRGEYFGPGTRLTVL.

The table lists this clonotype with a few counts. The V call is TRBV7-9, the J call TRBJ1-2; 7 bases are shared with TRBD1. Germline CDR1 reads SEHNR; CDR2 reads FQNEAQ (reference sequence). This CDR3 comprises 14 residues. The V and J ends lost 3 bases and 4 bases, in that order; junction bases with no gene match: 5. The CDR3 DNA reads TGTGCCAGCAGCTTGAATGCAGGGGGCTATGGCTACACCTTC. The encoded protein is CASSLNAGGYGYTF.

This clonotype appeared a few times. The V gene is TRBV20-1, the J gene TRBJ2-1, with D uncertain. The V end lost 5 bases, the J end lost 0 bases, and 8 bases lay between the germline ends. CDR1 and CDR2 (germline): DFQATT, SNEGSKA (reference sequence). CDR3 length equals 13 residues. This CDR3 is CSALGFSYNEQFF. In DNA, the CDR3 is TGCAGTGCTCTCGGATTCTCCTACAATGAGCAGTTCTTC.

This clonotype showed up many times. This chain connects TRBV3-1 to TRBJ1-2, with D perhaps TRBD1 (6 bases). Germline CDR1 LGHDT, CDR2 YNNKEL (reference sequence). There are 14 residues in the CDR3. V shed 4 bases and J shed 4 bases, with 13 bases lying between them. CDR3 DNA: TGTGCCAGCAGCCCACAGGGTTCCCTCTATGGCTACACCTTC. Protein product: CASSPQGSLYGYTF.

V is TRBV6-5 and J is TRBJ1-1; D uncertain. Germline V gives CDR1 MNHEY, CDR2 SVGAGI. Trimming removed 0 bases at V and 2 bases at J, with 16 bases between. This CDR3 is built from 17 residues. In DNA form, the CDR3 reads TGTGCCAGCAGTTACTCTTTGGTTGGGCTGGAAAACACTGAAGCTTTCTTT. Protein: CASSYSLVGLENTEAFF.

This clonotype was observed a few times. The genes are TRBV5-5 and TRBJ2-5; 7 nucleotides match TRBD1. V dropped 4 bases and J dropped 2; count of bases not matched to a gene: 11. CDR3 length: 16 residues. From germline, CDR1 is SGHKS and CDR2 YYEKEE (reference sequence). In nucleotides, the CDR3 is TGTGCCAGCAGCCGGGGTAGCAGGGGGTTTCAAGAGACCCAGTACTTC. Translation gives CASSRGSRGFQETQYF.

V and J are TRBV20-1 and TRBJ2-5, with TRBD2 identical over 7 bases. The CDR3 length is 13 residues. Trimming at V came to 3 bases and at J to 4 bases, leaving 5 bases not matched to a gene. The germline CDR1 and CDR2 sequences are DFQATT and SNEGSKA (reference sequence). The CDR3, as DNA: TGCAGTGCTAGCGGGGGGTCTTCAGAGACCCAGTACTTC. Amino acids: CSASGGSSETQYF.

The genes are TRBV4-3 and TRBJ2-3; 14 bases agree with TRBD2. CDR1 is LGHNA, CDR2 YSLEER, per germline. CDR3 length equals 18 residues. The V segment lost 6 bases and the J segment 6 bases; nucleotides outside the gene matches: 14. The CDR3 DNA sequence: TGCGCCAGCAGACAACATCCGGGACTAGCGGGGGTTCCCGATACGCAGTATTTT. Translating it yields CASRQHPGLAGVPDTQYF.